This T cell receptor beta chain is from a study of cytomegalovirus exposure and HLA in healthy donors. Across the whole study: T cells numbering around 180 million yielded 90 million to 140 million unique TCR beta sequences in an earlier analysis.

Of note for this clone: Its antigen is currently unknown.

Study-wide findings and caveats: On later analysis, the bulk of CMV-associated TCR beta chains appeared to be HLA-restricted. The majority of TCR sequences were rare, yet some public TCRs appeared in many donors. A later examination showed that TCR association rates differed by HLA locus, with DRB1 most and HLA-C fewest.

The germline gives CDR1 MRHNA, CDR2 SNTAGT. The junction had 2 bases not matched to a gene; V was cut back by 2 bases and J by 4 bases. The CDR3 totals 14 residues. The study ran its PCR with 60 Vbeta and 13 Jbeta primers. Profiled with immunoSEQ multiplex PCR; TCRdb holds only in-frame clones, not every one. The repertoire table contains approximately 120,000 clones. The sequencing sample was made of PBMCs. This chain links TRBV6-4 with TRBJ2-3, with 8 positions matching TRBD1. This sequence was found in a man aged 25 to 40 in good health and CMV-seronegative. The CDR3: CASSDGQGADTQYF. CDR3 DNA: TGTGCCAGCAGTGACGGACAGGGCGCAGATACGCAGTATTTT.